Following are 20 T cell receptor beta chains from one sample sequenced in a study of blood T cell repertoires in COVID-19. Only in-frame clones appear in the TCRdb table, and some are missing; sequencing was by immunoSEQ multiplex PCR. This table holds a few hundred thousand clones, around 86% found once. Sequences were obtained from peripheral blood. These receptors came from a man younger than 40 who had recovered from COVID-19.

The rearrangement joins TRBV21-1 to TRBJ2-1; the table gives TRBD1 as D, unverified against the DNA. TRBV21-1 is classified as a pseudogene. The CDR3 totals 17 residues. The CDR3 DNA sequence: TGTGCCAGCAGCAAAACAGGGGGCAGGGTCGAGGATAGTGAGCAGTTCTTC. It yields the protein CASSKTGGRVEDSEQFF.

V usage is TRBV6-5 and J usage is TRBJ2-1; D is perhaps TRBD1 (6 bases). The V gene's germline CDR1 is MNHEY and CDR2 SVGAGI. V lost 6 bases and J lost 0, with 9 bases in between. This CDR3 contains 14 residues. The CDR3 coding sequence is TGTGCCAGCAGCAGGGGTACCTCCTACAATGAGCAGTTCTTC. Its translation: CASSRGTSYNEQFF.

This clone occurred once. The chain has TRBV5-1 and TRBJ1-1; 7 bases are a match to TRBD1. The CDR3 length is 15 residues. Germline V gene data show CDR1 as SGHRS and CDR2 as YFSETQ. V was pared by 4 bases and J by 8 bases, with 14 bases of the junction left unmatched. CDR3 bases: TGCGCCAGCAGCCTGAGGGACAGCGTATCGGAGGAAGCTTTCTTT. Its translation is CASSLRDSVSEEAFF.

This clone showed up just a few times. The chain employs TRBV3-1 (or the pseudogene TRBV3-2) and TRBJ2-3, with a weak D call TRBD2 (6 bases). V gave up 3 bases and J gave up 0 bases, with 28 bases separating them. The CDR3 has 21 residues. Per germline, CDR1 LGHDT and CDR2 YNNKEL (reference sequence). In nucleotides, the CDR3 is TGTGCCAGCAGCCACGACGGGGAGACTAGGGAACGGTTACACAGCACAGATACGCAGTATTTT. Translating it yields CASSHDGETRERLHSTDTQYF.

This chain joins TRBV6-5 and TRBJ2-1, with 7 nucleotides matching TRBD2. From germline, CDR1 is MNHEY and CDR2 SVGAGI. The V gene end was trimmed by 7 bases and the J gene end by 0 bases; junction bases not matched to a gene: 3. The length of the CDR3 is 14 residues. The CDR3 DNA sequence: TGTGCCAGCAAGCTAGCGGTCTCCTACAATGAGCAGTTCTTC. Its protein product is CASKLAVSYNEQFF.

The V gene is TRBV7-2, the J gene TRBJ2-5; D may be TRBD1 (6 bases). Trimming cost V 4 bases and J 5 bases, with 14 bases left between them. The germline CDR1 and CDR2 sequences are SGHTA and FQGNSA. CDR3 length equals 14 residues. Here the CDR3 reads CASSWAGAQETQYF. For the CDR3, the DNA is TGTGCCAGCAGCTGGGCAGGGGCGCAGGAGACCCAGTACTTC. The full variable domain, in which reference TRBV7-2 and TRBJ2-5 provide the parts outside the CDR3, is GAGVSQSPSNKVTEKGKDVELRCDPISGHTALYWYRQSLGQGLEFLIYFQGNSAPDKSGLPSDRFSAERTGGSVSTLTIQRTQQEDSAVYLCASSWAGAQETQYFGPGTRLLVL.

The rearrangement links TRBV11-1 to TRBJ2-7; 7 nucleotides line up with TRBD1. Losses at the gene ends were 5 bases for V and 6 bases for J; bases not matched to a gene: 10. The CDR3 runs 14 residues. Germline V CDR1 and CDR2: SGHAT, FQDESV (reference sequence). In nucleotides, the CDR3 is TGTGCCAGCAGCACAATCGACAGGGCACCCGAGCAGTACTTC. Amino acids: CASSTIDRAPEQYF.

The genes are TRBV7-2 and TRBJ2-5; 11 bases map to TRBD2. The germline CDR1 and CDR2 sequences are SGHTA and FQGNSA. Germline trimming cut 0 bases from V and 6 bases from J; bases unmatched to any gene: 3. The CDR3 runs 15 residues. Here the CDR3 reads CASSLASGGAQTQYF. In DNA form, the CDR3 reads TGTGCCAGCAGCTTAGCTAGCGGGGGGGCGCAGACCCAGTACTTC. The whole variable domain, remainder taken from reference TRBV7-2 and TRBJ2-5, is GAGVSQSPSNKVTEKGKDVELRCDPISGHTALYWYRQSLGQGLEFLIYFQGNSAPDKSGLPSDRFSAERTGGSVSTLTIQRTQQEDSAVYLCASSLASGGAQTQYFGPGTRLLVL.

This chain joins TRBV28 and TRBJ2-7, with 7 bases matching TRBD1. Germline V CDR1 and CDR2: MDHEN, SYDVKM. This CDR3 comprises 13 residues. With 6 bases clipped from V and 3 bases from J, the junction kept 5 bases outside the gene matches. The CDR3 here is CASRGRDSYEQYV. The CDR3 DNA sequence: TGTGCCAGCAGGGGCCGGGACAGCTACGAGCAGTACGTC.

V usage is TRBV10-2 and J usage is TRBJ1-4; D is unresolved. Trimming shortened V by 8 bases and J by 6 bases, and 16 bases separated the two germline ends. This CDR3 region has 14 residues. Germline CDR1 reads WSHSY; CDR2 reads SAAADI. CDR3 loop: CASGHRDLHEKLFF. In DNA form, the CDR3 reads TGCGCCAGCGGGCACCGGGATTTACATGAAAAACTGTTTTTT.

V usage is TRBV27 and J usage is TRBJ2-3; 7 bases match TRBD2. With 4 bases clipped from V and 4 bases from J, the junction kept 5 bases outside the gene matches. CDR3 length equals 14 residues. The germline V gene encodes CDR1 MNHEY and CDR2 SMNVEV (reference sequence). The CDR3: CASSSGGGADTQYF. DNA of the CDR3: TGTGCCAGCAGTTCCGGCGGGGGAGCAGATACGCAGTATTTT.

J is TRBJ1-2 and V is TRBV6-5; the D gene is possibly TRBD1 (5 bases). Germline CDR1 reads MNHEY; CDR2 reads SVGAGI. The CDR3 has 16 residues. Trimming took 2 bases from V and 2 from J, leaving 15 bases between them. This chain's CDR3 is CASSYKSVGPNYGYTF. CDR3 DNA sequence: TGTGCCAGCAGTTACAAGTCCGTGGGGCCCAACTATGGCTACACCTTC.

CDR3 in DNA: TGTGCCAGCAGGATAACAGGGATTAGCAATCAGCCCCAGCATTTT. Encoded protein: CASRITGISNQPQHF. The V call is TRBV28, the J call TRBJ1-5, with D maybe TRBD1 (6 bases). Germline CDR1 and CDR2: MDHEN and SYDVKM. V was shortened by 6 bases and J by 0 bases, with 12 bases between the two germline ends. CDR3 size: 15 residues.

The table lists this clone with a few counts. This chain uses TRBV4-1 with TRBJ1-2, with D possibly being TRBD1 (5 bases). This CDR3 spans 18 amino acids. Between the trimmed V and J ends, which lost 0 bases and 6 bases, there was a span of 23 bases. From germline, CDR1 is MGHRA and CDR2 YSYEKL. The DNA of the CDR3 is TGCGCCAGCAGCCAAGAGGGGTGGTATTCAGGGCCCAACGATGGCTACACCTTC. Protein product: CASSQEGWYSGPNDGYTF.

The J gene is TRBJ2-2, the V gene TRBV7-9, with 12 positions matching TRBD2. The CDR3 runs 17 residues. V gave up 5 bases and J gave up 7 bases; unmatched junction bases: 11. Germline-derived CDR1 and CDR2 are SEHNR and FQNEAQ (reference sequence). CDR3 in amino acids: CASSPHVTSGGVGELFF. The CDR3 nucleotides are TGTGCCAGCAGCCCCCACGTGACTAGCGGGGGAGTCGGGGAGCTGTTTTTT.

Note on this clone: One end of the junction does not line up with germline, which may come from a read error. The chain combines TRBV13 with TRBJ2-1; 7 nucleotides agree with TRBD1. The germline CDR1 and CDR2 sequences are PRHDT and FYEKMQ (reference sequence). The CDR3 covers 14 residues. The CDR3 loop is CASSLGTAMNEQFF. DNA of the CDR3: TGTGCCAGCAGTTTAGGGACAGCAATGAATGAGCAGTTCTTC.

The CDR3 DNA reads as TGTGCCACCATATCTACAGGGATGGGTACTGAAGCTTTCTTT. Its protein is CATISTGMGTEAFF. The chain is built from TRBV10-3 and TRBJ1-1; TRBD1 is a possible D gene (6 bases). V shed 10 bases and J shed 5 bases, with 20 bases lying between them. The CDR3 is 14 residues long. Germline assignment: CDR1 ENHRY and CDR2 SYGVKD.

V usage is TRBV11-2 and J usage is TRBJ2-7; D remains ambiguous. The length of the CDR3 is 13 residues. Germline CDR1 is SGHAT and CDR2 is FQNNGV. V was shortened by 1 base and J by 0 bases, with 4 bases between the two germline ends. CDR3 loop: CASSLASSYEQYV. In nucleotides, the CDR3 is TGTGCCAGCAGCTTAGCGAGCTCCTACGAGCAGTACGTC.

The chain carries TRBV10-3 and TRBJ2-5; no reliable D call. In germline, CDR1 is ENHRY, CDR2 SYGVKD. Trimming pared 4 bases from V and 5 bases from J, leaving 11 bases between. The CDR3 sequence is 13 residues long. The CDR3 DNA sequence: TGTGCCATCAGTGGCCTAAACGGGGAGACCCAGTACTTC. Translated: CAISGLNGETQYF.

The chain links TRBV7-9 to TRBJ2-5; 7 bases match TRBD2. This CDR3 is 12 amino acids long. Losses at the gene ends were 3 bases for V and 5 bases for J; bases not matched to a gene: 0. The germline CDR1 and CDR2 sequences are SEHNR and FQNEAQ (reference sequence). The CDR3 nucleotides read TGTGCCAGCAGCTTGCGGGAGGAGACCCAGTACTTC. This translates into CASSLREETQYF. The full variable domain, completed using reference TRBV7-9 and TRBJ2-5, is DTGVSQNPRHKITKRGQNVTFRCDPISEHNRLYWYRQTLGQGPEFLTYFQNEAQLEKSRLLSDRFSAERPKGSFSTLEIQRTEQGDSAMYLCASSLREETQYFGPGTRLLVL.